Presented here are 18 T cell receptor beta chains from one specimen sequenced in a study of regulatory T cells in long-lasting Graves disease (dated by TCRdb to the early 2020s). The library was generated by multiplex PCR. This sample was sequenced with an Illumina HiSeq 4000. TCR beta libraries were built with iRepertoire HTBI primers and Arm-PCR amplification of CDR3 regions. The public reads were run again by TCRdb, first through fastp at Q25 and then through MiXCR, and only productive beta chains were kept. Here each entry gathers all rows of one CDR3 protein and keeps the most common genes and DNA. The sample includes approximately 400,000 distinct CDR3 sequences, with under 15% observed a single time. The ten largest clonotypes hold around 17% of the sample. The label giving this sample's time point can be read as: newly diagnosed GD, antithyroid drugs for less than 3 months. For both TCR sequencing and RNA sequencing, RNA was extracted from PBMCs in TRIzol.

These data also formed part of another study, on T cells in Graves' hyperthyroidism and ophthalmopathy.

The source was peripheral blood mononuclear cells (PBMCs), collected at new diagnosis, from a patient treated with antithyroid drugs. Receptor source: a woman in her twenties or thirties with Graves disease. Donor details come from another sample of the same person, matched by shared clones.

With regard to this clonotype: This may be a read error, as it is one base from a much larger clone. This chain's CDR3 is CTSSAQTVSGELFF. The CDR3 DNA sequence: TGTACCAGCTCAGCTCAGACAGTGTCCGGGGAGCTGTTTTTT. The V gene is TRBV18, the J gene TRBJ2-2; TRBD1 is a possible D gene (5 bases). Germline V lookup: CDR1 KGHSH, CDR2 LQKENI. The CDR3 runs to 14 residues. Filled out from reference TRBV18 and TRBJ2-2, the complete variable domain reads NAGVMQNPRHLVRRRGQEARLRCSPMKGHSHVYWYRQLPEEGLKFMVYLQKENIIDESGMPKERFSAEFPKEGPSILRIQQVVRGDSAAYFCTSSAQTVSGELFFGEGSRLTVL.

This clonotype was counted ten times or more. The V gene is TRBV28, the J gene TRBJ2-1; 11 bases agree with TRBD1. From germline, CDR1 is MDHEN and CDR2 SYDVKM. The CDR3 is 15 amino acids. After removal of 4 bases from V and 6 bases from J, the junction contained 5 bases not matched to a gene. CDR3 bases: TGTGCCAGCAGTTCTCTCGGGACAGGGGGCAATGAGCAGTTCTTC. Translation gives CASSSLGTGGNEQFF.

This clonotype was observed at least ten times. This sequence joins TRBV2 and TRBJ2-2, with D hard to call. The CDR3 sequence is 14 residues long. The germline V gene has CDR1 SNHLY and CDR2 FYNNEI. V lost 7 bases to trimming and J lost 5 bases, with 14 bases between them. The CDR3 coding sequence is TGTGCCAGCACGAGTGTACAGATAACCGGGGAGCTGTTTTTT. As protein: CASTSVQITGELFF.

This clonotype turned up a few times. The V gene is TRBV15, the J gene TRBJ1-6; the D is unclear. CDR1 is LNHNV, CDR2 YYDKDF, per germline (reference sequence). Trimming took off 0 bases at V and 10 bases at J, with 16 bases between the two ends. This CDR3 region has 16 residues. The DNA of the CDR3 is TGTGCCACCAGCAGAGATTCTACCAGGTCCTACTCACCCCTCCACTTT. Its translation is CATSRDSTRSYSPLHF. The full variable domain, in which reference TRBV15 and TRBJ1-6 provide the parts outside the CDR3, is DAMVIQNPRYQVTQFGKPVTLSCSQTLNHNVMYWYQQKSSQAPKLLFHYYDKDFNNEADTPDNFQSRRPNTSFCFLDIRSPGLGDTAMYLCATSRDSTRSYSPLHFGNGTRLTVT.

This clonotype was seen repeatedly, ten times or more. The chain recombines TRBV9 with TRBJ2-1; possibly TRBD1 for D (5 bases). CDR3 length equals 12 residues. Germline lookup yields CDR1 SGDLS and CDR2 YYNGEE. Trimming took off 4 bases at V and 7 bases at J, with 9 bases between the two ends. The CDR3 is CASSTPGNEQFF. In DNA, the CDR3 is TGTGCCAGCAGCACTCCAGGGAATGAGCAGTTCTTC.

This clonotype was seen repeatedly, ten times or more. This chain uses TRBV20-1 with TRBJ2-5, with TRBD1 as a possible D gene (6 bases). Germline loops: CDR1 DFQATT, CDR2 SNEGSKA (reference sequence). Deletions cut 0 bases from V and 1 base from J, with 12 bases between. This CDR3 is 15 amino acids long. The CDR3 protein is CSAREETGIQETQYF. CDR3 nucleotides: TGCAGTGCTAGAGAAGAGACAGGTATCCAAGAGACCCAGTACTTC.

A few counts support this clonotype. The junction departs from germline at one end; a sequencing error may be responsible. DNA for the CDR3: TGTACCAGCAGCTTAGATGGGACAGGGGGATCCTACGAGCAGTACTTC. It specifies CTSSLDGTGGSYEQYF. The V and J genes are TRBV13 and TRBJ2-7; 11 nucleotides match TRBD1. This CDR3 has 16 residues. Germline V gene lookup returns CDR1 PRHDT and CDR2 FYEKMQ (reference sequence). Combining the CDR3 with reference TRBV13 and TRBJ2-7 gives the whole variable domain AAGVIQSPRHLIKEKRETATLKCYPIPRHDTVYWYQQGPGQDPQFLISFYEKMQSDKGSIPDRFSAQQFSDYHSELNMSSLELGDSALYFCTSSLDGTGGSYEQYFGPGTRLTVT.

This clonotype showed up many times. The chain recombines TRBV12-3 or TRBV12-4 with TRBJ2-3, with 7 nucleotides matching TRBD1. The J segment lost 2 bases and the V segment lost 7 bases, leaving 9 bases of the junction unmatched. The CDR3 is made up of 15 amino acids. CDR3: CASKAGTEVTDTQYF. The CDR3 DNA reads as TGTGCCAGCAAAGCCGGGACAGAGGTCACAGATACGCAGTATTTT.

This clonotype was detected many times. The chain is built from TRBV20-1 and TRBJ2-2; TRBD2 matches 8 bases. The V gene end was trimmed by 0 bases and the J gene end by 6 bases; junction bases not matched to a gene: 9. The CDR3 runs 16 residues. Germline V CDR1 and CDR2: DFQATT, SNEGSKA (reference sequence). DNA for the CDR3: TGCAGTGCTAGAGATCCGGCGGGACTAGTGGCCGGGGAGCTGTTTTTT. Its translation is CSARDPAGLVAGELFF.

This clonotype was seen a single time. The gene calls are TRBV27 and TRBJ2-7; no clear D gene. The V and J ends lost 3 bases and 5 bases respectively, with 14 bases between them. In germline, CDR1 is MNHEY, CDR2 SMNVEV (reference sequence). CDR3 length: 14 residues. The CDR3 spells CASSFENGHHEQYF. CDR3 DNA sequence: TGTGCCAGCAGTTTCGAAAATGGGCATCACGAGCAGTACTTC.

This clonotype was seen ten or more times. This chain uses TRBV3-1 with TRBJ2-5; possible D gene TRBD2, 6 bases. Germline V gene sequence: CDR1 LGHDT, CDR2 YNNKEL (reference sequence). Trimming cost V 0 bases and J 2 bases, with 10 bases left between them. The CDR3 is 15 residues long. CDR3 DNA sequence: TGTGCCAGCAGCCAAGATACCCGGGGGCAAGAGACCCAGTACTTC. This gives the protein CASSQDTRGQETQYF.

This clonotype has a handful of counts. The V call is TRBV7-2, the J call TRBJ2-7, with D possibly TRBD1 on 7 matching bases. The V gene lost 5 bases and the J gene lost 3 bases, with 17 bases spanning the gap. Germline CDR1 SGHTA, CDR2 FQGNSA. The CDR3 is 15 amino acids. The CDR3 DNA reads TGTGCCAGCAGCCTCGAGGAGGGGGCGAACTACGAGCAGTACTTC. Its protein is CASSLEEGANYEQYF. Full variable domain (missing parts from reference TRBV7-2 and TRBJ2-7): GAGVSQSPSNKVTEKGKDVELRCDPISGHTALYWYRQSLGQGLEFLIYFQGNSAPDKSGLPSDRFSAERTGGSVSTLTIQRTQQEDSAVYLCASSLEEGANYEQYFGPGTRLTVT.

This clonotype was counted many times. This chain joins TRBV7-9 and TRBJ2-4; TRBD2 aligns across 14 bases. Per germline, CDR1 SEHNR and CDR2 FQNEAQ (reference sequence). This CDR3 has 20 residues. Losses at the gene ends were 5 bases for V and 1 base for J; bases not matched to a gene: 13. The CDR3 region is CASSPGLAGVGSKAKNIQYF. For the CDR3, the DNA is TGTGCCAGCAGCCCGGGACTAGCGGGAGTTGGCTCTAAGGCCAAAAACATTCAGTACTTC.

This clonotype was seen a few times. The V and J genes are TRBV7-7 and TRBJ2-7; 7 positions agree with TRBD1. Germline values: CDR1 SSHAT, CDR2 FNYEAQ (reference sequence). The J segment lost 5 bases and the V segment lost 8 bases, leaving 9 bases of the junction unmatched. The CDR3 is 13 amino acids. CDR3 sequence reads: CASGDDRAHEQYF. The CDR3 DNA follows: TGTGCCAGCGGTGACGACAGGGCCCACGAGCAGTACTTC.

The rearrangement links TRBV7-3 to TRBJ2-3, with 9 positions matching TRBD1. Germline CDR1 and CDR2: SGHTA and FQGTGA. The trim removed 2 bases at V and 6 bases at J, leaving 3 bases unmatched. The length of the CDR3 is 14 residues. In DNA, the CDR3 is TGTGCCAGCAGCTTAGCGGGGACAGGGGATACGCAGTATTTT. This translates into CASSLAGTGDTQYF.

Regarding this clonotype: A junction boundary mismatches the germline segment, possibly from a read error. CDR3 in amino acids: CASSQDRPFINTQYF. For the CDR3, the DNA is TGCGCCAGCAGCCAAGATCGCCCCTTCATAAATACGCAGTATTTT. V gene TRBV2 combines with J gene TRBJ2-3; D not resolved. The CDR3 length is 15 residues. Germline assignment: CDR1 SNHLY and CDR2 FYNNEI. The full variable domain, with the rest looked up from reference TRBV2 and TRBJ2-3, is EPEVTQTPSHQVTQMGQEVILRCVPISNHLYFYWYRQILGQKVEFLVSFYNNEISEKSEIFDDQFSVERPDGSNFTLKIRSTKLEDSAMYFCASSQDRPFINTQYFGPGTRLTVL.

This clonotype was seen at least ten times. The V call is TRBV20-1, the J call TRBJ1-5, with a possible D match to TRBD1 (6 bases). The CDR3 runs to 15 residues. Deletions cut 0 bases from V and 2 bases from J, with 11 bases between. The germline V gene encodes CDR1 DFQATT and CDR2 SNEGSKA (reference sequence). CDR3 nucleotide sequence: TGCAGTGCTAGAGAAGGGGGATCGGGCAATCAGCCCCAGCATTTT. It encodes CSAREGGSGNQPQHF.

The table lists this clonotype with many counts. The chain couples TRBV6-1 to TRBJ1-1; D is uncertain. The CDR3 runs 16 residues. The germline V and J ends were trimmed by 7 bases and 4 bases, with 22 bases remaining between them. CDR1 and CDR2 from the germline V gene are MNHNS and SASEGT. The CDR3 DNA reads TGTGCCAGCATCCGAGGGCGGGAAAATTGGGTCACTGAAGCTTTCTTT. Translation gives CASIRGRENWVTEAFF.